This TCR beta chain was captured by sequencing in a study of regulatory T cells in long-lasting Graves disease. Regarding the study as a whole: Persistent Graves' patients had lower TCR diversity than newly diagnosed ones. Persistent cases favored TRBV28, TRBJ1-2 and TRBJ2-5. Accuracy might have suffered from few samples.

Trimming removed 3 bases from V and 2 bases from J; junction bases left unmatched: 9. Germline CDR1 is SGHDN and CDR2 is FVKESK. The CDR3 contains 16 residues. Points on this clonotype: The antigen remains undetermined.

Time point here: persistent/refractory GD, antithyroid drugs over 5 years with positive TRAb. PBMC-extracted RNA yielded the TCR library. In each case, Graves' disease was diagnosed per American Thyroid Association guidelines. Arm-PCR of CDR3 regions and iRepertoire HTBI primers were used to build TCR beta libraries. One entry per CDR3 protein, called by TCRdb with MiXCR from the multiplex PCR reads. The sample lists 350,000 to 450,000 distinct CDR3 sequences; around a fifth were seen once. This TCR was sampled from a female donor with Graves disease. The J gene is TRBJ2-5, the V gene TRBV14; 7 bases agree with TRBD2. Sequenced material: peripheral blood mononuclear cells (PBMCs), taken when the disease was refractory, from a patient treated with antithyroid drugs. The CDR3 loop reads CASSQGGSAAQETQYF. DNA of the CDR3: TGTGCCAGCAGCCAGGGCGGGAGTGCGGCACAAGAGACCCAGTACTTC.